This TCR beta chain emerged from a study of cytomegalovirus exposure and HLA in healthy donors. The wider study: Genotyping showed 75% to 90% of almost 400 donors falling in the Caucasian-associated ancestry cluster.

Trimming stripped 5 bases from V and 9 bases from J, with 17 bases between. The CDR3 length is 13 residues. The germline CDR1 and CDR2 sequences are GTSNPN and SVGIG (reference sequence). The PCR employed 60 Vbeta primers together with 13 Jbeta primers. In the study's own analysis: Per a later analysis, the number of unique TCR beta chains was approximately 80 million, of which roughly 9.9 million were shared. Using immunoSEQ multiplex PCR, the repertoire was profiled, and TCRdb retains in-frame clones only, with some absent. V, J and clone size were drawn from that table, and D and trimming were deduced from the DNA. The sample lists about 160,000 clones, more than 65% seen once, with around 6% in the top ten.

The receptor was isolated from a man aged 45-65 years in good health and CMV-seropositive. Sequencing was carried out using PBMCs. The J gene is TRBJ2-1, the V gene TRBV30; tentatively, D is TRBD2 (6 bases). The CDR3 here is CAWGPGTGSEQFF. CDR3 DNA sequence: TGTGCCTGGGGCCCTGGGACTGGAAGTGAGCAGTTCTTC.